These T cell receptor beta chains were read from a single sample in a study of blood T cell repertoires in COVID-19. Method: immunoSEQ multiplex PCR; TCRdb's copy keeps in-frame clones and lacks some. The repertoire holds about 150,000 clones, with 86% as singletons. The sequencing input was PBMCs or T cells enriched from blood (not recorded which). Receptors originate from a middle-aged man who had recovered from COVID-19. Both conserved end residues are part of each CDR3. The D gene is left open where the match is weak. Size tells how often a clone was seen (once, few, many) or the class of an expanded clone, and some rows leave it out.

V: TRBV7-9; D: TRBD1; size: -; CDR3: CASSPGTGNQPQHF
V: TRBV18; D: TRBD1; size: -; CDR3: CASSPEPRGPLHF
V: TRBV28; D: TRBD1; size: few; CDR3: CASSLIQGDQPQHF
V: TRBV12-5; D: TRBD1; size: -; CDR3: CASGDPGTEAGANVLTF
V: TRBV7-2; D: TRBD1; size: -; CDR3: CASSSWTGSSYNSPLHF
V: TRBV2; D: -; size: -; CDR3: CASSDWQNSPLHF
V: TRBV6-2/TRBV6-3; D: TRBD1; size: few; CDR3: CASSWPGQGRADTQYF
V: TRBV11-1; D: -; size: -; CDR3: CASSLGGAAYNSPLHF
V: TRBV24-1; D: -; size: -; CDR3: CATSAAKGVEEEKLFF
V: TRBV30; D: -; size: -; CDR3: CAWSPGPRETQYF
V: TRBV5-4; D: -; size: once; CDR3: CASSLEYGTTQETQYF
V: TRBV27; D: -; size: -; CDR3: CASSSRSTQETQYF
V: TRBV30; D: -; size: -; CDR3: CAWSPVGSRETQYF
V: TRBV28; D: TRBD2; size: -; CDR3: CARGGLAGYTGELFF
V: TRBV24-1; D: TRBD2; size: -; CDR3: CATSDPLAVVTDTQYF
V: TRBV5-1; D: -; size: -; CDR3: CASSLGAQDTQYF